This T cell receptor beta chain was identified during a study of T cell repertoires in cytomegalovirus infection. Whole-study results and caveats: The cumulative frequency of public TCR beta families identified carriers of CMV plus the relevant HLA.

Via MiXCR, TCRdb re-called the reads, giving one row per CDR3 protein. Of 570,000 or so distinct CDR3 sequences listed, almost 40% are singletons. A remark on this clonotype: The antigen remains unidentified.

This CDR3 has 16 amino acids. The germline V and J ends were trimmed by 3 bases and 0 bases, with 11 bases remaining between them. Germline loops: CDR1 SEHNR, CDR2 FQNEAQ (reference sequence). The receptor was isolated from a human donor in good health (CMV status not recorded). Some clones in this sample may be carry-over from other donors' samples. The rearrangement links TRBV7-9 to TRBJ2-2; D unresolved. The sequencing used cultured PBMCs, collected from culture after CMV antigen stimulation. CDR3 in DNA: TGTGCCAGCAGCTTGTGGGGAAACTCGAACACCGGGGAGCTGTTTTTT. Translating it yields CASSLWGNSNTGELFF. Combining the CDR3 with reference TRBV7-9 and TRBJ2-2 gives the whole variable domain DTGVSQNPRHKITKRGQNVTFRCDPISEHNRLYWYRQTLGQGPEFLTYFQNEAQLEKSRLLSDRFSAERPKGSFSTLEIQRTEQGDSAMYLCASSLWGNSNTGELFFGEGSRLTVL.